This entry is about one TCR beta chain. Use of 60 Vbeta and 13 Jbeta primers characterized the PCR. Generated by immunoSEQ multiplex PCR, the TCRdb table keeps only in-frame clones and is missing some. The table has approximately 170,000 clones, almost 75% seen once. This sample was taken from a study of cytomegalovirus exposure and HLA in healthy donors. The CDR3 length is 15 residues. Unmatched junction bases numbered 5, after V lost 3 bases and J lost 0 bases. Germline V CDR1 and CDR2: LNHDA, SQIVND (reference sequence). The V call is TRBV19, the J call TRBJ2-7; TRBD2 aligns across 7 bases. This clonotype was obtained from a woman in her twenties or thirties in good health and CMV-seropositive. The sequencing input was PBMCs. For the CDR3, the DNA is TGTGCCAGTAGTATGATCGGCGGGAGCTCCTACGAGCAGTACTTC. Translation gives CASSMIGGSSYEQYF.